The 11 T cell receptor beta chains presented below share a single source sample, sequenced in a study of cytomegalovirus exposure and HLA in healthy donors. PCR primers comprised 60 Vbeta and 13 Jbeta primers. Libraries were prepared by immunoSEQ multiplex PCR; TCRdb keeps only in-frame clonotypes and omits some of them. The data show 150,000 to 200,000 clones, with around three quarters seen just once and under 4.5% held by the top ten. The sample comprised PBMCs. The receptor set was obtained from a woman younger than 45 in good health and CMV-seropositive.

V gene TRBV5-4 combines with J gene TRBJ1-2, with 7 bases fitting TRBD1. The V gene end was trimmed by 4 bases and the J gene end by 2 bases; junction bases not matched to a gene: 8. Germline CDR1 and CDR2: SGHNT and YYREEE (reference sequence). This CDR3 is 15 amino acids long. The CDR3 spells CASSQGTALNYGYTF. The CDR3 DNA reads as TGTGCCAGCAGCCAAGGGACAGCTCTCAACTATGGCTACACCTTC.

The rearrangement uses TRBV29-1 and TRBJ1-1, with 8 bases fitting TRBD1. The V segment lost 6 bases and the J segment 1 base; nucleotides outside the gene matches: 1. Germline V gene lookup returns CDR1 SQVTM and CDR2 ANQGSEA. CDR3 length: 12 residues. The CDR3 here is CSVGTGNTEAFF. DNA for the CDR3: TGCAGCGTCGGGACAGGGAACACTGAAGCTTTCTTT. Together with reference TRBV29-1 and TRBJ1-1, the CDR3 gives the full variable domain: SAVISQKPSRDICQRGTSLTIQCQVDSQVTMMFWYRQQPGQSLTLIATANQGSEATYESGFVIDKFPISRPNLTFSTLTVSNMSPEDSSIYLCSVGTGNTEAFFGQGTRLTVV.

The chain carries TRBV7-6 and TRBJ1-1; unclear D gene. Between the trimmed V and J ends, which lost 4 bases and 5 bases, there was a span of 11 bases. The germline CDR1 and CDR2 sequences are SGHVS and FNYEAQ. This CDR3 has 13 residues. The CDR3 nucleotides read TGTGCCAGCAGCTCTGAATACAGAACTGAAGCTTTCTTT. Amino acid sequence: CASSSEYRTEAFF.

A single count supports this clone. The rearrangement links TRBV21-1 to TRBJ2-1; TRBD2 is taken as the D call from the table, unchecked against the DNA. TRBV21-1 is a listed pseudogene. This CDR3 is 14 amino acids long. CDR3 nucleotide sequence: TGTGCCAGCAGCAAAGCGCTAGCACGTGATGAGCAGTTCTTC. As protein: CASSKALARDEQFF.

Comment on this clone: The same CDR3 is also encoded by other DNA sequences in this sample. V gene TRBV7-6 combines with J gene TRBJ2-2; no firm D call. Germline V gives CDR1 SGHVS, CDR2 FNYEAQ. This CDR3 contains 11 residues. Trimming took 2 bases from V and 8 from J, leaving 3 bases between them. The CDR3 protein is CASSLYGELFF. In DNA form, the CDR3 reads TGTGCCAGCAGCTTATATGGGGAGCTGTTTTTT.

This rearrangement joins TRBV7-2 to TRBJ2-3; 9 positions match TRBD2. The germline CDR1 and CDR2 sequences are SGHTA and FQGNSA. J lost 3 bases, V lost 1 base, and 14 bases had no gene match. This CDR3 contains 19 residues. The CDR3 protein is CASSLVPLGGGGLTDTQYF. DNA for the CDR3: TGTGCCAGCAGCTTAGTTCCCCTTGGCGGGGGGGGCCTTACAGATACGCAGTATTTT.

The chain couples TRBV9 to TRBJ1-3; D uncertain. This CDR3 is built from 14 residues. The germline V and J ends were trimmed by 0 bases and 0 bases, with 4 bases remaining between them. The V gene's germline CDR1 is SGDLS and CDR2 YYNGEE. CDR3 residues: CASSVAGSGNTIYF. The CDR3 DNA is TGTGCCAGCAGCGTAGCGGGCTCTGGAAACACCATATATTTT. The variable domain in full, completed from reference TRBV9 and TRBJ1-3, reads DSGVTQTPKHLITATGQRVTLRCSPRSGDLSVYWYQQSLDQGLQFLIQYYNGEERAKGNILERFSAQQFPDLHSELNLSSLELGDSALYFCASSVAGSGNTIYFGEGSWLTVV.

The chain recombines TRBV13 with TRBJ2-3; possibly TRBD2 for D (7 bases). The germline gives CDR1 PRHDT, CDR2 FYEKMQ (reference sequence). V was shortened by 5 bases and J by 4 bases, with 19 bases between the two germline ends. CDR3 length: 16 residues. The CDR3 DNA is TGTGCCAGCAGCCCCCGAGGCGGGGAGGGGGCAGATACGCAGTATTTT. Translating it yields CASSPRGGEGADTQYF.

The chain has TRBV6-5 and TRBJ1-1, with D possibly TRBD1 on 6 matching bases. CDR3 length equals 11 residues. The germline gives CDR1 MNHEY, CDR2 SVGAGI. Trimming took 5 bases from V and 7 from J, leaving 8 bases between them. CDR3 nucleotide sequence: TGTGCCAGCAGTGCGGACAGTGAAGCTTTCTTT. Encoded protein: CASSADSEAFF.

The V call is TRBV9, the J call TRBJ2-7; 12 positions agree with TRBD2. The V gene end was trimmed by 4 bases and the J gene end by 5 bases; junction bases not matched to a gene: 10. Germline V gene data show CDR1 as SGDLS and CDR2 as YYNGEE. The CDR3 loop spans 16 amino acids. The CDR3 spells CASSPTSGRPLHEQYF. CDR3 in DNA: TGTGCCAGCAGCCCTACTAGCGGGAGGCCGCTCCACGAGCAGTACTTC.

The V and J genes are TRBV12-5 and TRBJ1-1; D is undetermined. Trimming took off 5 bases at V and 6 bases at J, with 7 bases between the two ends. Germline CDR1 and CDR2: LGHNT and FRNRAP. The CDR3 is 11 residues long. CDR3 DNA: TGTGCTAGTGGTAATTATCCTGAAGCTTTCTTT. Amino acids: CASGNYPEAFF. The complete variable domain, with remaining parts taken from reference TRBV12-5 and TRBJ1-1, reads DARVTQTPRHKVTEMGQEVTMRCQPILGHNTVFWYRQTMMQGLELLAYFRNRAPLDDSGMPKDRFSAEMPDATLATLKIQPSEPRDSAVYFCASGNYPEAFFGQGTRLTVV.